The 24 T cell receptor beta chains below come from one sample, sequenced in a study of T cells in Graves' hyperthyroidism and ophthalmopathy. Amplification yielded TCR beta CDR3 regions, with RNA transcripts as the source. The primer set for the first-round RT-PCR of the TCR CDR3 was HTBI. TCRdb re-analysed the multiplex PCR reads in MiXCR, keeping a single row per CDR3 protein. The sample lists around 490,000 distinct CDR3 sequences, about 20% occurring once. Sequenced input: blood. All receptors derive from a man in his forties with Graves' ophthalmopathy.

This clonotype was seen a few times. This sequence joins TRBV7-9 and TRBJ2-2, with a possible D match to TRBD2 (7 bases). The ends were cut back, 5 bases at V and 4 bases at J, with 23 bases in the middle. Germline-derived CDR1 and CDR2 are SEHNR and FQNEAQ (reference sequence). The CDR3 covers 18 residues. CDR3 region: CASSPRGSGTVGTGELFF. CDR3 DNA: TGTGCCAGCAGCCCTAGGGGGAGCGGGACGGTCGGCACCGGGGAGCTGTTTTTT.

At least ten counts were recorded for this clonotype. The rearrangement joins TRBV30 to TRBJ2-3; tentative D call: TRBD2 (5 bases). Germline V gene lookup returns CDR1 GTSNPN and CDR2 SVGIG (reference sequence). V lost 5 bases to trimming and J lost 0 bases, with 6 bases between them. This CDR3 region has 12 residues. CDR3 amino acids: CAWCGSTDTQYF. CDR3 DNA: TGTGCCTGGTGCGGGAGCACAGATACGCAGTATTTT. Complete variable domain (other parts from reference TRBV30 and TRBJ2-3): SQTIHQWPATLVQPVGSPLSLECTVEGTSNPNLYWYRQAAGRGLQLLFYSVGIGQISSEVPQNLSASRPQDRQFILSSKKLLLSDSGFYLCAWCGSTDTQYFGPGTRLTVL.

This clonotype turned up a few times. The rearrangement uses TRBV7-2 and TRBJ2-7, with 11 bases identical to TRBD2. Germline V gene sequence: CDR1 SGHTA, CDR2 FQGNSA. The CDR3 extends over 16 amino acids. The junction had 10 bases not matched to a gene; V was cut back by 4 bases and J by 5 bases. This chain's CDR3 is CASSWAGLAGGDEQYF. Here the CDR3 DNA reads TGTGCCAGCAGCTGGGCAGGGCTAGCGGGGGGCGACGAGCAGTACTTC.

This clonotype has at least ten counts. V gene TRBV28 combines with J gene TRBJ2-7; TRBD2 aligns across 10 bases. The germline V gene has CDR1 MDHEN and CDR2 SYDVKM. This CDR3 spans 15 amino acids. V was pared by 6 bases and J by 0 bases, with 5 bases of the junction left unmatched. This CDR3 is CASSQLAGSSYEQYF. The CDR3 DNA reads TGTGCCAGCAGCCAACTAGCGGGAAGCTCCTACGAGCAGTACTTC.

This chain links TRBV7-3 with TRBJ2-6; D is undetermined. Per the germline V gene, CDR1 is SGHTA and CDR2 is FQGTGA. Trimming pared 4 bases from V and 1 base from J, leaving 8 bases between. The CDR3 contains 15 residues. CDR3 nucleotide sequence: TGTGCCAGCAGCTCTGAATTATCTGGGGCCAACGTCCTGACTTTC. It yields the protein CASSSELSGANVLTF. Looking up the rest from reference TRBV7-3 and TRBJ2-6 gives the full variable domain: GAGVSQTPSNKVTEKGKYVELRCDPISGHTALYWYRQSLGQGPEFLIYFQGTGAADDSGLPNDRFFAVRPEGSVSTLKIQRTERGDSAVYLCASSSELSGANVLTFGAGSRLTVL.

This clonotype was seen ten or more times. This chain links TRBV11-2 with TRBJ2-5; 8 nucleotides match TRBD2. V lost 1 base, J lost 7 bases, and 5 bases stayed unmatched. The CDR3 runs 14 residues. Germline CDR1 and CDR2: SGHAT and FQNNGV. DNA of the CDR3: TGTGCCAGCAGCTTAGGGACTAGCTATGGGACCCAGTACTTC. This gives the protein CASSLGTSYGTQYF.

This clonotype was detected ten times or more. The V call is TRBV28, the J call TRBJ1-5; D unclear. The CDR3 covers 17 residues. Deletions cut 2 bases from V and 0 bases from J, with 14 bases between. Germline loops: CDR1 MDHEN, CDR2 SYDVKM. The CDR3 loop is CASSLITENYSNQPQHF. As DNA, the CDR3 is TGTGCCAGCAGTTTAATAACTGAGAATTATAGCAATCAGCCCCAGCATTTT.

Worth noting for this clonotype: A much larger clone is a single base away; this may be a read error. The J gene is TRBJ2-5, the V gene TRBV20-1, with 8 positions matching TRBD2. The germline gives CDR1 DFQATT, CDR2 SNEGSKA (reference sequence). With V trimmed by 7 bases and J by 1 base, 14 bases remained unmatched. The CDR3 totals 16 residues. The CDR3 reads CSVKRAGGNFQETQYF. The CDR3 DNA is TGCAGTGTAAAGAGGGCGGGGGGAAATTTCCAAGAGACCCAGTACTTC.

DNA for the CDR3: TGTGCCAGCAGACATTCCGCGGGGGGCCAGACTGATGAAGCTTTCTTT. Protein product: CASRHSAGGQTDEAFF. The chain has TRBV6-1 and TRBJ1-1; a weak D match, TRBD1 (6 bases). Germline lookup yields CDR1 MNHNS and CDR2 SASEGT. The CDR3 totals 16 residues. V gave up 6 bases and J gave up 7 bases, with 24 bases separating them.

V usage is TRBV10-3 and J usage is TRBJ2-3; D ambiguous. The CDR3 loop spans 13 amino acids. Looked up from germline, CDR1 is ENHRY and CDR2 is SYGVKD. V was clipped by 7 bases and J by 3 bases, with 11 bases between them. The chain's CDR3 is CAIKGGGTDTQYF. The CDR3 DNA is TGTGCCATCAAGGGCGGCGGAACAGATACGCAGTATTTT.

In this sample, this clonotype turned up many times. V gene TRBV28 combines with J gene TRBJ2-5; 7 bases align to TRBD1. The CDR3 consists of 16 residues. V was pared by 3 bases and J by 4 bases, with 11 bases of the junction left unmatched. Germline V CDR1 and CDR2: MDHEN, SYDVKM. Here the CDR3 DNA reads TGTGCCAGCAGTTTTGACGCCTTCAGGGGGAGAGAGACCCAGTACTTC. This sequence encodes CASSFDAFRGRETQYF.

This clonotype was seen at least ten times. V and J are TRBV28 and TRBJ2-1; TRBD2 agrees at 12 bases. Germline CDR1 MDHEN, CDR2 SYDVKM. Trimming took 7 bases from V and 4 from J; bases not matched to a gene: 5. The CDR3 sequence is 15 residues long. The CDR3 bases are TGTGCCAGCAACCTTCTAGCGGGAGGGTACAATGAGCAGTTCTTC. This codes for CASNLLAGGYNEQFF.

This clonotype appeared many times. The J gene is TRBJ1-1, the V gene TRBV7-6, with 7 bases fitting TRBD1. This CDR3 spans 15 amino acids. CDR1 SGHVS and CDR2 FNYEAQ come from the germline V gene. V gave up 1 base and J gave up 5 bases; unmatched junction bases: 7. CDR3 in DNA: TGTGCCAGCAGCTTAGGCAGGGGGGGAGGGACTGAAGCTTTCTTT. Residues: CASSLGRGGGTEAFF.

This chain connects TRBV6-5 to TRBJ1-1, with TRBD1 matching 7 bases. The germline V gene has CDR1 MNHEY and CDR2 SVGAGI. V was clipped by 2 bases and J by 7 bases; unmatched bases: 4. The length of the CDR3 is 13 residues. CDR3 in amino acids: CASSYPRDSEAFF. The CDR3 coding sequence is TGTGCCAGCAGTTACCCCCGGGACAGTGAAGCTTTCTTT.

This clonotype came up a few times. The chain combines TRBV19 with TRBJ1-2; 7 bases are shared with TRBD1. The CDR3 sequence is 13 residues long. After removal of 9 bases from V and 4 bases from J, the junction contained 8 bases not matched to a gene. Germline V gives CDR1 LNHDA, CDR2 SQIVND (reference sequence). CDR3 amino acids: CASRNRGTYGYTF. Written as DNA, the CDR3 is TGTGCCAGCCGAAACAGGGGTACCTATGGCTACACCTTC.

This clonotype turned up a few times. The V gene is TRBV30, the J gene TRBJ1-3; D gene uncertain. V lost 0 bases and J lost 6, with 15 bases in between. There are 15 residues in the CDR3. CDR1 GTSNPN and CDR2 SVGIG come from the germline V gene (reference sequence). In DNA, the CDR3 is TGTGCCTGGAGTGTACGGTTTTACGAGGAAAACACCATATATTTT. As protein: CAWSVRFYEENTIYF.

This clonotype was counted at least ten times. The rearrangement links TRBV5-1 to TRBJ2-1; 10 bases match TRBD1. J was trimmed by 4 bases and V by 7 bases; bases with no gene match: 11. The germline V gene encodes CDR1 SGHRS and CDR2 YFSETQ. The CDR3 loop spans 16 amino acids. The chain's CDR3 is CASGSGQGSGYNEQFF. In nucleotides, the CDR3 is TGCGCCAGCGGATCGGGACAGGGGAGTGGGTACAATGAGCAGTTCTTC.

In the case of this clonotype: Since the CDR3 does not end with the conserved phenylalanine or tryptophan, this likely comes from a read error. V and J are TRBV24-1 and TRBJ2-5, with D possibly matching TRBD2 (6 bases). From germline, CDR1 is KGHDR and CDR2 SFDVKD. V was trimmed by 0 bases and J by 0 bases, leaving 16 bases between them. The CDR3 has 18 amino acids. CDR3 DNA sequence: TGTGCCACCAGTGATTTGCAACCGGAGGGTCCAAACCAAGAGACCCAGTACCTC. The encoded protein is CATSDLQPEGPNQETQYL.

This clonotype appeared a few times. The rearrangement uses TRBV4-1 and TRBJ1-2; D unresolved. The germline CDR1 and CDR2 sequences are MGHRA and YSYEKL. The V gene lost 0 bases and the J gene lost 7 bases, with 15 bases spanning the gap. The CDR3 contains 15 residues. CDR3 DNA sequence: TGCGCCAGCAGCCAAGACGCAGGTTCTTTTGGTGGCTACACCTTC. Translating it yields CASSQDAGSFGGYTF.

This clonotype was detected many times. The chain has TRBV6-5 and TRBJ2-2; no clear D gene. The germline CDR1 and CDR2 sequences are MNHEY and SVGAGI. Between the trimmed V and J ends, which lost 2 bases and 1 base, there was a span of 8 bases. The CDR3 has 15 residues. CDR3 in DNA: TGTGCCAGCAGTTACCAGGCCGAGAACACCGGGGAGCTGTTTTTT. It codes for CASSYQAENTGELFF.

The V gene is TRBV9, the J gene TRBJ1-5; D is perhaps TRBD1 (6 bases). The CDR3 contains 14 residues. V lost 4 bases and J lost 6, with 14 bases in between. CDR1 SGDLS and CDR2 YYNGEE come from the germline V gene. CDR3 DNA sequence: TGTGCCAGCAGCCTTCTGGGGGCAGGTCAGCCCCAGCATTTT. Encoded protein: CASSLLGAGQPQHF.

A few counts support this clonotype. This chain joins TRBV2 and TRBJ2-5; perhaps TRBD2 as D (6 bases). V dropped 6 bases and J dropped 3 bases, with 14 bases sitting between them. Germline values: CDR1 SNHLY, CDR2 FYNNEI. This CDR3 has 14 amino acids. CDR3 loop: CASRPEVAEETQYF. The CDR3 DNA reads TGTGCCAGCAGACCCGAGGTAGCGGAAGAGACCCAGTACTTC.

This CDR3 reads CASALSGVAYEQYF. The CDR3 nucleotides are TGTGCCAGCGCCTTATCCGGGGTCGCCTACGAGCAGTACTTC. This chain connects TRBV6-1 to TRBJ2-7; possible D gene TRBD2, 5 bases. CDR1 and CDR2 from the germline V gene are MNHNS and SASEGT. CDR3 length: 14 amino acids. V shed 8 bases and J shed 2 bases, with 16 bases lying between them.

The J gene is TRBJ2-4, the V gene TRBV3-1, with 8 positions matching TRBD1. The ends lost 4 bases at V and 0 bases at J; junction bases unmatched: 8. The CDR3 totals 17 residues. The V gene's germline CDR1 is LGHDT and CDR2 YNNKEL (reference sequence). The chain's CDR3 is CASSLFRGRGAKNIQYF. The CDR3, as DNA: TGTGCCAGCAGCCTATTCAGGGGGCGAGGAGCCAAAAACATTCAGTACTTC.